This T cell receptor beta chain is drawn from a study of T cell changes during pregnancy in multiple sclerosis (dated by TCRdb to between 2017 and 2020). Concerning the study at large: The study examined how the T cell repertoire changed over the course of pregnancy in women with multiple sclerosis.

V is clipped by 3 bases and J by 4 bases, and the sequence between their germline boundaries is 16 bases long. From the cysteine up to the phenylalanine, the CDR3 has a length of 15 residues. The read is trimmed to its CDR3 DNA, 45 bases read in frame from base 1. For CDR1 and CDR2, the germline V gene lists SGHRS and YFSETQ. Library preparation used the immunoSEQ multiplex PCR assay. TCRdb took this table from immuneACCESS and kept in-frame rearrangements with V and J called. Such tables lack part of the clones; where checked against another copy, unresolved V genes explain under half of the gap, and the rest is unexplained. In this sample the table shows 85,000 to 130,000 clones, around 93% of which occur a single time. Clones ranked in the top ten supply more than 0.8% of the sample. This clone was found once. Its binding antigen is unknown. No much larger clone exists at a distance of one base, and base qualities are not known.

The sequence joins TRBV5-1 to TRBJ2-5; the D region possibly corresponds to TRBD2 (6 bases align). The specimen was peripheral blood, collected before pregnancy. This receptor was identified in a female donor with multiple sclerosis, enrolled in a pregnancy study. The CDR3 protein: CASSSRGLGGETQYF. The nucleotide sequence is given as TGCGCCAGCAGCTCCCGGGGACTGGGAGGAGAGACCCAGTACTTC.